The sequence of this T cell receptor beta chain was determined in a study of T cells after yellow fever vaccination. Study outcomes and limitations: Reappearing after the booster were most of the clones from primary vaccination (around 95% CD4, 85% to 90% CD8). Sorted repertoires could include abundant contaminating clonotypes from bulk cells.

As TCR cDNA was made by 5'RACE template switching, a universal primer site and UMIs were added. TCRdb re-called the 5' RACE reads through MiXCR, storing one row per CDR3 protein. The repertoire holds 400,000 to 450,000 distinct CDR3 sequences, with around a sixth as singletons. The sample holds a few counts of this clonotype. Antigen specificity is unknown. The material was PBMCs, obtained before the yellow fever booster vaccination. This clonotype was obtained from a man between 18 and 35 years old who received the YFV17D yellow fever vaccine.

This CDR3 is CASSSLGTGPGGEAFF. CDR3 DNA: TGTGCCAGCAGCTCACTGGGAACAGGGCCGGGAGGGGAAGCTTTCTTT. This sequence joins TRBV12-3 or TRBV12-4 and TRBJ1-1; a possible D gene is TRBD1 (6 bases). Trimming left V 6 bases short and J 8 bases short, with 25 bases between. The CDR3 runs to 16 residues.